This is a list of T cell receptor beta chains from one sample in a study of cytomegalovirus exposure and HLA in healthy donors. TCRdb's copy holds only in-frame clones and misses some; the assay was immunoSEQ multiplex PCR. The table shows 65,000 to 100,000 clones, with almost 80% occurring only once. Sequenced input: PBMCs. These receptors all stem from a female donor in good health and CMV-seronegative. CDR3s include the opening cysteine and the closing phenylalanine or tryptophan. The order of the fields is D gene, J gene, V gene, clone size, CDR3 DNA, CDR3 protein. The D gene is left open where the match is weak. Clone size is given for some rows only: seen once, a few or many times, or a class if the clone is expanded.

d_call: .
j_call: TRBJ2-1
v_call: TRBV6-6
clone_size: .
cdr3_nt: TGTGCCAGCAGTTCCCCAGAGGCCCATGAGCAGTTCTTC
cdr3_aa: CASSSPEAHEQFF

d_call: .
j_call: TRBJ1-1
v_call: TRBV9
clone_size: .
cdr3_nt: TGTGCCAGCAGCGTAGATCAGGGGTGGAGGAACACTGAAGCTTTCTTT
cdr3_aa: CASSVDQGWRNTEAFF

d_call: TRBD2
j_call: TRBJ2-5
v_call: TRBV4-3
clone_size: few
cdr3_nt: TGCGCCAGCAGCCAAGGACTAGCGGGACAAGAGACCCAGTACTTC
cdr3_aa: CASSQGLAGQETQYF

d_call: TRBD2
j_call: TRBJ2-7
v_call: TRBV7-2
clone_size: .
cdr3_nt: TGTGCCAGCAGCTTAGAATTCGGGACCGGGGGAGGGGACGAGCAGTACTTC
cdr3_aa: CASSLEFGTGGGDEQYF

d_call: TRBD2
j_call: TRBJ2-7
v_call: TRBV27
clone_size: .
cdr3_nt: TGTGCCAGCAGTTTTGACCTATTAAGCGGGGGAGGATTCGAGCAGTACTTC
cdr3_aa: CASSFDLLSGGGFEQYF

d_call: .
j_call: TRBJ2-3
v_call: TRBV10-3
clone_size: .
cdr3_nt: TGTGCCATCAGTAGCGAAGATACGCAGTATTTT
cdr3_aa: CAISSEDTQYF

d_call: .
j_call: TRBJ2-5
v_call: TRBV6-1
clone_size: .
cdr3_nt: TGTGCCAGCAGTGTGACTAGTCAAAAGACCCAGTACTTC
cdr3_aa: CASSVTSQKTQYF

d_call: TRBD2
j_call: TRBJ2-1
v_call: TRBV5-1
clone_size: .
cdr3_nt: TGCGCCAGCAGCTTACAACTAGCGGGGAAGGGCAATGAGCAGTTCTTC
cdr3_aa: CASSLQLAGKGNEQFF

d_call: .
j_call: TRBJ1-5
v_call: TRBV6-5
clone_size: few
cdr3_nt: TGTGCCAGCAGTTCGCACGCGACAGGCAAGCCCCAGCATTTT
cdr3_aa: CASSSHATGKPQHF

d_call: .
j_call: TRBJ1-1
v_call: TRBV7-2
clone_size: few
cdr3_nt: TGTGCCAGCAGCTTTCAGGGTATGAACACTGAAGCTTTCTTT
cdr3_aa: CASSFQGMNTEAFF

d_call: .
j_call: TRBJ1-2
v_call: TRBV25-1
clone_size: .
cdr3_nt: TGTGCCAGCACTAGGGGGACTAACTATGGCTACACCTTC
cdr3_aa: CASTRGTNYGYTF

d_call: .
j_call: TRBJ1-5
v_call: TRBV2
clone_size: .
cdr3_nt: TGTGCCAGCAGTGAAGGTAACAGCCGTCCGCCCCAGAATTTT
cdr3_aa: CASSEGNSRPPQNF

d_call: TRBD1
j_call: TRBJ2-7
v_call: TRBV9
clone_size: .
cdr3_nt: TGTGCCAGCAGCCCAAGGACAGGGGTCTACGAGCAGTACTTC
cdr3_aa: CASSPRTGVYEQYF

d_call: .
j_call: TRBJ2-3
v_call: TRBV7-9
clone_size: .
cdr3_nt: TGTGCCAGCAGCCGGACTGAGACAGATACGCAGTATTTT
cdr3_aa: CASSRTETDTQYF

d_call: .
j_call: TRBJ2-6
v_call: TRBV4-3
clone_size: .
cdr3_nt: TGCGCCAGCAGCCAAGATACTAGCAGCTCTGGGGCCAACGTCCTGACTTTC
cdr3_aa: CASSQDTSSSGANVLTF

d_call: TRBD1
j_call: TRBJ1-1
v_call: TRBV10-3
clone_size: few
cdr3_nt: TGTGCCATCAGGTCGACAGGGCAGGCTGAAGCTTTCTTT
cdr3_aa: CAIRSTGQAEAFF

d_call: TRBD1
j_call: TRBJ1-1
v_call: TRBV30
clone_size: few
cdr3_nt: TGTGCCTGCAACAGGGGGAGAAACACTGAAGCTTTCTTT
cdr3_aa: CACNRGRNTEAFF

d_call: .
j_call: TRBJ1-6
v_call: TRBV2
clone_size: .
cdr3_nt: TGTGCCAGCAGGGTTGACACGGGGTTGTGGTCACCCCTCCACTTT
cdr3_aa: CASRVDTGLWSPLHF

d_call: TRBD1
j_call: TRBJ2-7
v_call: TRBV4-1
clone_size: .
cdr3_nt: TGCGCCAGCAGCCAAGTGGGACAGGGGAGGAACGAGCAGTACTTC
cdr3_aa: CASSQVGQGRNEQYF

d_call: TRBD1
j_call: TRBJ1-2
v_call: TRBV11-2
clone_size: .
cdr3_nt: TGTGCCAGCAGCCGCAGGACAGGGGGCGAGAATGGCTACACCTTC
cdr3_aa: CASSRRTGGENGYTF

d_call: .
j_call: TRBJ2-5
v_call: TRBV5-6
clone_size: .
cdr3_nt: TGTGCCAGCAGCTTGGTTACAGCCAGGTGGGAGACCCAGTACTTC
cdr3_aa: CASSLVTARWETQYF

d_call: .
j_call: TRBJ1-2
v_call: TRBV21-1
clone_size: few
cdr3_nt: TGTGCCAGCAGCAAAACTGTGGGGAGGGGGCAGGACAGGGCGGATGGCTACACCTTC
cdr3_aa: CASSKTVGRGQDRADGYTF

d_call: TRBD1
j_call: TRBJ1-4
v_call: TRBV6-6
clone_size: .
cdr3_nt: TGTGCCAGCAGGGAGACAGGGAGACCGGAAAAACTGTTTTTT
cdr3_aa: CASRETGRPEKLFF

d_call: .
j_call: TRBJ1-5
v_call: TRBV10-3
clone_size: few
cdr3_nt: TGTGCCACAGGTGCAGGTCCGGATCAGCCCCAGCATTTT
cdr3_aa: CATGAGPDQPQHF

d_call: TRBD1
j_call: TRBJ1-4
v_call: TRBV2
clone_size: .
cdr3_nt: TGTGCCAGCACCCCGGGACAGATGTTTAAAAAACTGTTTTTT
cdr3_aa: CASTPGQMFKKLFF

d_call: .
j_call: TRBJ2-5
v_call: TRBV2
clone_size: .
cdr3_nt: TGTGCCAGCAGTCGCAGGGATAGCCAAGAGACCCAGTACTTC
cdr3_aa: CASSRRDSQETQYF

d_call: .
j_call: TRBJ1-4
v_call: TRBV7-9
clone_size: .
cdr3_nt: TGTGCCAGCAGCTTAGCGCGAAAAACCAATGAAAAACTGTTTTTT
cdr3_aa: CASSLARKTNEKLFF

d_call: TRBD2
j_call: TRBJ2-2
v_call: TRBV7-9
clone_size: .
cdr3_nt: TGTGCCAGCAGCTTATCTCTGGGACTAGCGGGAGTCACCGGGGAGCTGTTTTTT
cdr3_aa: CASSLSLGLAGVTGELFF

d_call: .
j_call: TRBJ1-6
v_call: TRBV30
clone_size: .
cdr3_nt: TGTGCCTGGATGTCTAGCTCCTATAATTCACCCCTCCACTTT
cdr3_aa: CAWMSSSYNSPLHF

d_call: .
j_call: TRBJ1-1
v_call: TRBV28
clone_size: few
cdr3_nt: TGTGCCAGCAGTCCCTTATTGAACAGCTACGGCACTGAAGCTTTCTTT
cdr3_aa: CASSPLLNSYGTEAFF

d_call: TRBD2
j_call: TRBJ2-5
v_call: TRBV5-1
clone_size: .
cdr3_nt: TGCGCCAGCAGCTTCCCGGGACTAGCGGGGGGGTACCAAGAGACCCAGTACTTC
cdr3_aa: CASSFPGLAGGYQETQYF

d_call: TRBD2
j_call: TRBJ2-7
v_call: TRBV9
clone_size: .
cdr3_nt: TGTGCCAGCAGCCCACGGAATTTGACTAGCGGGATCAACGAGCAGTACTTC
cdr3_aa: CASSPRNLTSGINEQYF

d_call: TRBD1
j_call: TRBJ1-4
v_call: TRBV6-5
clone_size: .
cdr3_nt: TGTGCCAGCAGTTGGACAGGGGATAATGAAAAACTGTTTTTT
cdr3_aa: CASSWTGDNEKLFF

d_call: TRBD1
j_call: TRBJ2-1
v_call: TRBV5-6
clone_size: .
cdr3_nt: TGTGCCAGCAGCTTGGGGGACAGGGGGTTCCAGCGGGGGCTCCATGAGCAGTTCTTC
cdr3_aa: CASSLGDRGFQRGLHEQFF

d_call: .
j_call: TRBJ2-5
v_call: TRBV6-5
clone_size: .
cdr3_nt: TGTGCCAGCAGGTTGGGGGGTGGAGTCCAAGAGACCCAGTACTTC
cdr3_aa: CASRLGGGVQETQYF

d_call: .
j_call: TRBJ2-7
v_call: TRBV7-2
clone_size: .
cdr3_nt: TGTGCCAGCAGCTTTCCCCCCACCTACGAGCAGTACTTC
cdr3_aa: CASSFPPTYEQYF

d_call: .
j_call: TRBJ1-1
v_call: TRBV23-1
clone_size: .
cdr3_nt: TGCGCCAGCAGTCAATTGAAGACTGACGCGGCCTCTACCGAAGCTTTCTTT
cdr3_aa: CASSQLKTDAASTEAFF

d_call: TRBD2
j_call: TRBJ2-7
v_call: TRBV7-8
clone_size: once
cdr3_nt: TGTGCCAGCAGCCCCCGAGGGATAGCGGGAGTGGACGAGCAGTACTTC
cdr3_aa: CASSPRGIAGVDEQYF

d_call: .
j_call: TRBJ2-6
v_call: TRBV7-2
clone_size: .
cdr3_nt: TGTGCCAGCAGCGCCTACAGGTCACCTGGGGCCAACGTCCTGACTTTC
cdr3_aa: CASSAYRSPGANVLTF

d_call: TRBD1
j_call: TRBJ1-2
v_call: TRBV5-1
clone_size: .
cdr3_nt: TGCGCCAGCAGCTCGGGACAGTATGCGGGCTACACCTTC
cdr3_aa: CASSSGQYAGYTF

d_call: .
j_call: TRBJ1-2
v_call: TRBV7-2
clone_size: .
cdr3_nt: TGTGCCAGCAGCTTATCAACAGGTGATGGCTACACCTTC
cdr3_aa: CASSLSTGDGYTF

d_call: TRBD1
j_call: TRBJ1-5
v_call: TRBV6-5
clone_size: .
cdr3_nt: TGTGCCAGCAGTCGTGACAGGGCGGGCAATCAGCCCCAGCATTTT
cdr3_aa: CASSRDRAGNQPQHF

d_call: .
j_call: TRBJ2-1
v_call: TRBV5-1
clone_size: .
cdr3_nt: TGCGCCAGCAGCATAACTAGGGGGGAGCAGTTCTTC
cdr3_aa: CASSITRGEQFF

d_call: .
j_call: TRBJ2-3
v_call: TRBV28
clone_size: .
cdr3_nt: TGTGCCGCACGGGGGGCCGTAGATACGCAGTATTTT
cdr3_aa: CAARGAVDTQYF

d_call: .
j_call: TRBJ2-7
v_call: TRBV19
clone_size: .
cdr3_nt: TGTGCCAGCGCGGTGTCAGAGAACTCCTACGAGCAGTACTTC
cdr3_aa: CASAVSENSYEQYF

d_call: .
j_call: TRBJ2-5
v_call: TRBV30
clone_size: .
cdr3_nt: TGTGCCTGGAGTGTACTAACCCTCCAAGAGACCCAGTACTTC
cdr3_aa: CAWSVLTLQETQYF

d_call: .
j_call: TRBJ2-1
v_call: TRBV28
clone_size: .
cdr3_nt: TGTGCCAGCAGGCAAGCGGTTTGGAATCGCAATGAGCAGTTCTTC
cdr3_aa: CASRQAVWNRNEQFF

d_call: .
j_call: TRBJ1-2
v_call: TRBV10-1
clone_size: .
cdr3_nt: TGCGCCAGCAGTCAGGGCGATACCTATGGCTACACCTTC
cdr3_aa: CASSQGDTYGYTF

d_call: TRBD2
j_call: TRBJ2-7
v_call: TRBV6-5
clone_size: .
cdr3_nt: TGTGCCAGCAGCTCGACTAGCGGCCCCTACGAGCAGTACTTC
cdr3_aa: CASSSTSGPYEQYF

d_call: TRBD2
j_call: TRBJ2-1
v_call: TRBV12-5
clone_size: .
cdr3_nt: TGTGCTAGTGGTTTGATAAACCCGACTAGCGGAAGCTCCTACAATGAGCAGTTCTTC
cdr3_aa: CASGLINPTSGSSYNEQFF

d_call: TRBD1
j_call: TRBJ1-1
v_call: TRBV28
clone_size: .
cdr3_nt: TGTGCCAGCAGTTTATCGACAGGGGGGAACACTGAAGCTTTCTTT
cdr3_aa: CASSLSTGGNTEAFF

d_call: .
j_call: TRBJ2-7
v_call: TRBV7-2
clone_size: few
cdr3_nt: TGTGCCAGCAGCTTAGGGAGCGGCAGCTCCTACGAGCAGTACTTC
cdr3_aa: CASSLGSGSSYEQYF

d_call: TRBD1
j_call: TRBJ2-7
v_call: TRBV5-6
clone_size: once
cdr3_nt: TGTGCCAGCAGCTTCGGGGACAGGCCCGTGTACGAGCAGTACTTC
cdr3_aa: CASSFGDRPVYEQYF

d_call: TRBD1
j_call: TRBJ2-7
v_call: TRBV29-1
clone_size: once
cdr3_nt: TGCAGCGTTGAGCGACAGGGGATTAACGAGCAGTACTTC
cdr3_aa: CSVERQGINEQYF

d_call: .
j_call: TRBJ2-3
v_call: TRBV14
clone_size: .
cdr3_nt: TGTGCCAGCAGCACACGACAAAGTCTAGATACGCAGTATTTT
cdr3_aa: CASSTRQSLDTQYF

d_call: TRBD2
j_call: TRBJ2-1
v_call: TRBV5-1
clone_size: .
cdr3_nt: TGCGCCAGCAGCCTTCTCGGACTAGCGGGAGGCAATGAGCAGTTCTTC
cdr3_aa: CASSLLGLAGGNEQFF

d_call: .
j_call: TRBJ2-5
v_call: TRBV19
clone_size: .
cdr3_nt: TGTGCCAGTAGTATCTATCAGGGGGAGACCCAGTACTTC
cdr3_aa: CASSIYQGETQYF